This entry concerns a single T cell receptor beta chain. Time point noted: newly diagnosed GD, antithyroid drugs for less than 3 months. The TCR library was made from RNA extracted from PBMCs. American Thyroid Association guidelines defined Graves' disease diagnosis. The entry originates in a study of regulatory T cells in long-lasting Graves disease. Arm-PCR of CDR3 regions and iRepertoire HTBI primers were used to build TCR beta libraries. TCRdb redid the calling of the multiplex PCR reads with MiXCR, one entry per CDR3 protein. This table has about 440,000 distinct CDR3 sequences, 14% to 15% appearing once. In addition, the sample was reused for a study of T cells in Graves' hyperthyroidism and ophthalmopathy.

Sequenced here: peripheral blood mononuclear cells (PBMCs), sampled at new diagnosis, from a patient treated with antithyroid drugs. This TCR derives from a woman aged 25 to 39 with Graves disease.

Here the CDR3 reads CASSLSIPQGAQPQHF. The CDR3 DNA sequence: TGTGCCAGCAGTTTATCGATCCCCCAGGGGGCTCAGCCCCAGCATTTT. The J gene is TRBJ1-5, the V gene TRBV27; 8 bases map to TRBD1. Per the germline V gene, CDR1 is MNHEY and CDR2 is SMNVEV (reference sequence). Trimming took 0 bases from V and 6 from J; bases not matched to a gene: 7. The CDR3 has 16 residues.